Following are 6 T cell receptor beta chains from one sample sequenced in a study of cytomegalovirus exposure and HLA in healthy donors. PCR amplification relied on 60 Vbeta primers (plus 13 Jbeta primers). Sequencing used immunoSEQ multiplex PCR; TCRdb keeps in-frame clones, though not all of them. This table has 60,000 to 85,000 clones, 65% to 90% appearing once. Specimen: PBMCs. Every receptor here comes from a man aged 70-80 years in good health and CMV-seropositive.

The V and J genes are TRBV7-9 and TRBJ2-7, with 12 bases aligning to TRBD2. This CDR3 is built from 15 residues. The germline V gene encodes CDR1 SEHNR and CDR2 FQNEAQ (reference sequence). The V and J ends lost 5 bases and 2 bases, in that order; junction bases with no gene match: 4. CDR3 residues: CASSRLAGGTYEQYF. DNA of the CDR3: TGTGCCAGCAGCCGTCTAGCGGGAGGGACCTACGAGCAGTACTTC.

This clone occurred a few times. Here the CDR3 reads CASSYSRGVPDQPQHF. The CDR3 region has the DNA TGTGCCAGCAGTTACTCGCGGGGGGTACCTGATCAGCCCCAGCATTTT. This chain joins TRBV6-6 and TRBJ1-5; possible D gene TRBD1, 5 bases. CDR3 length: 16 residues. The germline V gene encodes CDR1 MNHNY and CDR2 SVGAGI (reference sequence). V was shortened by 0 bases and J by 5 bases, with 14 bases between the two germline ends.

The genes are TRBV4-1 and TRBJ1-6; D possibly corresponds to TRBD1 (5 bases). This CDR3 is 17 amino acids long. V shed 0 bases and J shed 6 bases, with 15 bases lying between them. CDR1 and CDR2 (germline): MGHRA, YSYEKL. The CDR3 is CASSQDGPGYGNSPLHF. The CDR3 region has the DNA TGCGCCAGCAGCCAAGATGGTCCAGGGTATGGTAATTCACCCCTCCACTTT.

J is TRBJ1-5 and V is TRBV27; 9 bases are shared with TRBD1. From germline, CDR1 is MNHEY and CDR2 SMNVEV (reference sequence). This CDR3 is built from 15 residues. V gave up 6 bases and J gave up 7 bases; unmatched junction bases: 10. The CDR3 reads CASRQGTGRWQPQHF. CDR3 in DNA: TGTGCCAGCAGACAGGGGACAGGGCGGTGGCAGCCCCAGCATTTT.

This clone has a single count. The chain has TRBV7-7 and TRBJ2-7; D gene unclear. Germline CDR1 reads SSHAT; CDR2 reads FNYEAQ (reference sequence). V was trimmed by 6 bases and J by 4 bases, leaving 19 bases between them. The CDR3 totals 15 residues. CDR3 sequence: CASRLQAVYSYEQYF. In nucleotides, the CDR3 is TGTGCCAGCAGACTGCAGGCAGTTTACTCGTACGAGCAGTACTTC.

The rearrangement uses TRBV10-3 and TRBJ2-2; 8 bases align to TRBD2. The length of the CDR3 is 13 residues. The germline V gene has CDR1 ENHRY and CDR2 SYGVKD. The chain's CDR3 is CAISGIYTGELFF. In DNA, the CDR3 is TGTGCTATTAGCGGGATTTACACCGGGGAGCTGTTTTTT.